This T cell receptor (beta chain) came from a study of blood T cells in healthy people across ages. This clonotype was observed a handful of times. The antigen is undetermined. The CDR3 consists of 13 residues. The study's findings and limits: TCR beta diversity per million T cells fell roughly linearly with age.

Alongside a J-beta primer mix, a sample-barcoded 5' primer served in a second PCR lasting roughly 7 to 12 cycles. TCRdb ran MiXCR on the 5' RACE reads and lists one entry per CDR3 protein. This table holds 760,000 or so distinct CDR3 sequences, 20% to 25% found once. These data were also reused for a study on T cells of mothers and their children.

The V call is TRBV12-3 or TRBV12-4, the J call TRBJ2-5, with D unresolved. The J call may be in error: the DNA end matches TRBJ2-7 better. Sequenced material: blood. The origin of this receptor is a boy aged 5-17 years in good health. CDR3 sequence: CASSTQGLYEQYF. The DNA of the CDR3 is TGTGCCAGCAGTACCCAAGGGTTATACGAGCAGTACTTC.